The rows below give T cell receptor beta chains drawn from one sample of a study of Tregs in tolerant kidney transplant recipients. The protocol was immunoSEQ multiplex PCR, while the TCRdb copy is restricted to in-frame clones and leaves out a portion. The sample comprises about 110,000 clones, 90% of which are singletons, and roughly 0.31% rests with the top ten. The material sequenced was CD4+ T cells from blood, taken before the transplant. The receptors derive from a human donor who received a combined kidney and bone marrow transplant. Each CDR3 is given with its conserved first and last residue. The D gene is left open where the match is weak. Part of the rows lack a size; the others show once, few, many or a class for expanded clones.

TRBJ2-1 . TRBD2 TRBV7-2 TGTGCCAGCAGCTCCCTAGCGGGGCCCTACAATGAGCAGTTCTTC CASSSLAGPYNEQFF
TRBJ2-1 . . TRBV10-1 TGCGCCAGCAGTGAGAGGACGGCGAGCGGACTACAGTTCTTC CASSERTASGLQFF
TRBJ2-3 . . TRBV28 TGTGCCAGCAGTTTGGGGGGAGGCACAGATACGCAGTATTTT CASSLGGGTDTQYF
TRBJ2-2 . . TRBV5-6 TGTGCCAGCAGCTTCGCGTCAGGGGTCGACACCGGGGAGCTGTTTTTT CASSFASGVDTGELFF
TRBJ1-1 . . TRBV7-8 TGTGCCAGCAGCTTAGTTGGGGGGGGCTGGGACACTGAAGCTTTCTTT CASSLVGGGWDTEAFF
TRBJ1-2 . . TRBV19 TGTGCCAGCCTAGACAGCACCTATGGCTACACCTTC CASLDSTYGYTF
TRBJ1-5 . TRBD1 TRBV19 TGTGCCAGTAGTATCGTCACAGGGGGAAATCAGCCCCAGCATTTT CASSIVTGGNQPQHF
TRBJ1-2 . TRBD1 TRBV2 TGTGCCAGCAGCGGGAGACAGGGCCGGACCTACACCTTC CASSGRQGRTYTF
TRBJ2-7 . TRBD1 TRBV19 TGTGCCAGTAGTATAGGTAGGACAGGAACCTACGAGCAGTACTTC CASSIGRTGTYEQYF
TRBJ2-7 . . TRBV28 TGTGCCAGCAGCCCTTTCTCGTACGAGCAGTACTTC CASSPFSYEQYF
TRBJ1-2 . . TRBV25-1 TGTGCCAGCAGTCAACAAACCTATGGCTACACCTTC CASSQQTYGYTF
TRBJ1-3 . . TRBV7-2 TGTGCCAGCAGCCCAGTTGGGACTGCGAACTCTGGAAACACCATATATTTT CASSPVGTANSGNTIYF
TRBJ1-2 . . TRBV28 TGTGCCAGCAGTTCTCAAGGGGCCTATAACTATGGCTACACCTTC CASSSQGAYNYGYTF
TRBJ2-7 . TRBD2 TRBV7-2 TGTGCCAGCAGCTTAAATGGCGGGAGTATCATTAACGAGCAGTACTTC CASSLNGGSIINEQYF
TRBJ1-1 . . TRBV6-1 TGTGCCAGCATTCTACAGGGCTACACTGAAGCTTTCTTT CASILQGYTEAFF
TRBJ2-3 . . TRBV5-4 TGTGCCAGCAGCTCGGGACTCCCCTCCACAGATACGCAGTATTTT CASSSGLPSTDTQYF
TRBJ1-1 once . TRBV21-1 TGTGCCAGCAGCGACCCCCTGTGGAGGGGGCGACTACCTCAAGAGGGAGCTTTCTTT CASSDPLWRGRLPQEGAFF
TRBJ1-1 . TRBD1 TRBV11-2 TGTGCCAGCAGCTTTCAGGGGGACACTGAAGCTTTCTTT CASSFQGDTEAFF
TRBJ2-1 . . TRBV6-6 TGTGCCAGCAGTTCGAGCGGGCCTGGGCGTGAGCAGTTCTTC CASSSSGPGREQFF
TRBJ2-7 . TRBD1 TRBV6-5 TGTGCCAGCGACAGGGGCTACGAGCAGTACTTC CASDRGYEQYF
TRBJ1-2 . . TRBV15 TGTGCCACCAGCAGACCCCTCTTATGGGGGGGTCATGGCTACACCTTC CATSRPLLWGGHGYTF
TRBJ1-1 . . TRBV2 TGTGCCAGCAGTTTAGACAGGACTGAAGCTTTCTTT CASSLDRTEAFF
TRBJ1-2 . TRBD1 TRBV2 TGTGCCAGCAGCCCTCTCACAGGGGGCGGGGGTGGCTACACCTTC CASSPLTGGGGGYTF
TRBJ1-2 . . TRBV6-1 TGTGCCAGCAGTGAAGCGGTCGGCGGCGCCTCTATGAAGTACACCTTC CASSEAVGGASMKYTF
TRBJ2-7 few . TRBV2 TGTGCCAGCGCACTACAAGGGGGCGAGCAGTACTTC CASALQGGEQYF
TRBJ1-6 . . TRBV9 TGTGCCAGCAGCCCGGGGGTCACGGAGGCCCTCCACTTT CASSPGVTEALHF
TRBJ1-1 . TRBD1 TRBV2 TGTGCCAGCAGTGGAAGGGGGCGCGGGAACACTGAAGCTTTCTTT CASSGRGRGNTEAFF
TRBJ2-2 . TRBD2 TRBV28 TGTGCCAGCAGTTTGACTAGCGGAGCGGGGACCGGGGAGCTGTTTTTT CASSLTSGAGTGELFF
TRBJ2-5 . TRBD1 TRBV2 TGTGCCAGCAGTGAAGTGAACAGGGGCCGGCGGGAGACCCAGTACTTC CASSEVNRGRRETQYF
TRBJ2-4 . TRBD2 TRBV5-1 TGCGCCAGCAGCTACGGGACTAGCGGGACCAAAAACATTCAGTACTTC CASSYGTSGTKNIQYF
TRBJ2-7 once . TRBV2 TGTGCCAGCAGTCCGTGGGGCCCCCACGAGCAGTACTTC CASSPWGPHEQYF
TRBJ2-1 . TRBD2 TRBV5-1 TGCGCCAGCAGATTAGGACTAGCGGGGGACAATGAGCAGTTCTTC CASRLGLAGDNEQFF
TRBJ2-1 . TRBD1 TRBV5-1 TGCGCCAGCAGACCCGGGACAGACTCCTACAATGAGCAGTTCTTC CASRPGTDSYNEQFF
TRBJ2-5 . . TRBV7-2 TGTGCCAGCAGCCGGGGGAGATTCCAAGAGACCCAGTACTTC CASSRGRFQETQYF
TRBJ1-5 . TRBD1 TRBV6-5 TGTGCCAGCGGCAGGGGGCCGGCTCAGCCCCAGCATTTT CASGRGPAQPQHF
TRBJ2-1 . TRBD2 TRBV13 TGTGCCAGCAGCTTAGGTGGCGGGGGGGCGCGGAATGAGCAGTTCTTC CASSLGGGGARNEQFF
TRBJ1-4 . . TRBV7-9 TGTGCCAGCAGAAAAAAAGTTCAGGGTCCCAACTATAATGAAAAACTGTTTTTT CASRKKVQGPNYNEKLFF
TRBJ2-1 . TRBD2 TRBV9 TGTGCCAGCAGCCCTCGTATGGGACTAGCGGGCAATGAGCAGTTCTTC CASSPRMGLAGNEQFF
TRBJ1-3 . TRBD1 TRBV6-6 TGTGCCAGCAGTTATGAGGGGGCAGTTGGAAACACCATATATTTT CASSYEGAVGNTIYF
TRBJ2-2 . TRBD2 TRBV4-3 TGCGCCAGCAGCCAAGAAAGCGGGAGCCCAGCCGGGGAGCTGTTTTTT CASSQESGSPAGELFF
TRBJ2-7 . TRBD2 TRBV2 TGTGCCAGCAGTCGACTAGCGGGGGGCTCCTACGAGCAGTACTTC CASSRLAGGSYEQYF
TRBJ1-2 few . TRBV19 TGTGCCAGTAGTGTAGGACGGGGGGTTGGTAGAGGCTACACCTTC CASSVGRGVGRGYTF
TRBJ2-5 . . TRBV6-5 TGTGCCAGCAGTCCTCGGGTTTGGCGGCAAGAGACCCAGTACTTC CASSPRVWRQETQYF
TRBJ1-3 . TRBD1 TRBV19 TGTGCCAGTACCAGACAGGGATTAAACACCATATATTTT CASTRQGLNTIYF
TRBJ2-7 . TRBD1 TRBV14 TGTGCCAGCAGCCGGTGGGACAGCAGCTCCTACGAGCAGTACTTC CASSRWDSSSYEQYF
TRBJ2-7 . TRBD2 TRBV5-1 TGCGCCAGCAGGAGGACTAGCGGCTCCTACGAGCAGTACTTC CASRRTSGSYEQYF
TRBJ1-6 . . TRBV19 TGTGCCAGTAGTATTTCGAGGGGAGGCTCACCCCTCCACTTT CASSISRGGSPLHF
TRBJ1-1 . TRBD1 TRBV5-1 TGCGCCAGCAGCCTCGGACAGGGTACGGGAAAAGCTTTCTTT CASSLGQGTGKAFF
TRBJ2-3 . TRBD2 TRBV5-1 TGCGCCAGCAGCTTGGGTACTAGCGGGAGCACAGATACGCAGTATTTT CASSLGTSGSTDTQYF
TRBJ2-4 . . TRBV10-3 TGTGCCATCAGTAGGAGTTTTGACGGTACTAAAAACATTCAGTACTTC CAISRSFDGTKNIQYF
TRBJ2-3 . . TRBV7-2 TGTGCCAGCAGCTTAGGGACAGACCGCACAGATACGCAGTATTTT CASSLGTDRTDTQYF
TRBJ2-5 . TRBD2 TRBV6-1 TGTGCCAGCGGGGGAGGGAGCGGGATTCAAGAGACCCAGTACTTC CASGGGSGIQETQYF
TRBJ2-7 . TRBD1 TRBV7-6 TGTGCCAGCAGCTCCCCCGGGACAGGAGGCAACGAGCAGTACTTC CASSSPGTGGNEQYF
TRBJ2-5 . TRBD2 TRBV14 TGTGCCAGCAGCCAAGAACGGCTAGCGGGAGGGGAGACCCAGTACTTC CASSQERLAGGETQYF
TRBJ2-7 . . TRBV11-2 TGTGCCAGCAGCTTAGATCTAAGGGAGAAGCAGTTTACCTACGAGCAGTACTTC CASSLDLREKQFTYEQYF
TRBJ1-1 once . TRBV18 TGTGCCAGCTCACCTCAGGTCCTCTCGATGTACACTGAAGCTTTCTTT CASSPQVLSMYTEAFF
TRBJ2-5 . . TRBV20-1 TGCAGTGCTACCTATTCGGAGACCCAGTACTTC CSATYSETQYF
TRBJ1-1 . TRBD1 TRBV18 TGTGCCAGCTCAAGACAGGGGAAAGGAACTGAAGCTTTCTTT CASSRQGKGTEAFF
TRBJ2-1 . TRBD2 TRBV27 TGTGCCAGCAGTCGGCTAACTAGCGGGACAACACGTAACAAAAATGAGCAGTTCTTC CASSRLTSGTTRNKNEQFF